This T cell receptor (beta chain) is drawn from a study of technical replicates of blood from a few donors. The assay was immunoSEQ multiplex PCR, and TCRdb's table has in-frame clones only and misses some. This sample carries approximately 85,000 clones, about 94% of them seen once, and the ten largest clones take 0.2% to 0.3%. CDR3 length: 14 residues. Per germline, CDR1 MDHEN and CDR2 SYDVKM. V lost 4 bases to trimming and J lost 5 bases; unmatched junction nucleotides: 6. The sequence derives from a human donor in good health. J is TRBJ1-1 and V is TRBV28; the match to TRBD1 covers 8 bases. The sequenced sample consisted of T cells isolated from PBMCs. The CDR3 DNA is TGTGCCAGCAGTTCCCAGGGGGCGAGTACTGAAGCTTTCTTT. It codes for CASSSQGASTEAFF.